Listed below are T cell receptor beta chains from one sample, sequenced in a study of CD8+CD57+ T cells in acquired aplastic anemia. TCRdb reprocessed the reads via MiXCR and lists one record per CDR3 protein. Of under 200,000 distinct CDR3 sequences listed, approximately 40% are singletons. The source material was sorted CD4+, CD8+, or CD8+CD57+ T cells (not recorded which) from PBMCs. The receptor source for this set is a human donor in good health. Both conserved end residues are part of each CDR3. A D gene is named only where the DNA matches it firmly. Only part of the rows carry a size: once, few, many, or a class if the clone is expanded.

d_call clone_size j_call v_call cdr3_length cdr3_aa cdr3_nt
TRBD2 many TRBJ2-3 TRBV4-2 19 CASSPTSQVWYSSTDTQYF TGTGCCAGCAGCCCGACTAGCCAGGTGTGGTATTCTAGCACAGATACGCAGTATTTT
TRBD1 few TRBJ2-1 TRBV18 16 CASSPSQGVTPGQQFF TGTGCCAGCTCACCAAGTCAGGGGGTGACACCGGGTCAGCAGTTCTTC
NA many TRBJ1-6 TRBV7-2 15 CASSFGLNVNSPLHF TGTGCCAGCAGCTTCGGACTGAACGTTAATTCACCCCTCCACTTT
TRBD1 many TRBJ2-7 TRBV10-3 13 CAISRDREYEQYF TGTGCCATCAGCCGGGACAGGGAATACGAGCAGTACTTC
TRBD1 many TRBJ2-7 TRBV5-1 14 CASSSRTGAGEQYF TGCGCCAGCAGCTCGCGGACAGGTGCGGGCGAGCAGTACTTC
NA many TRBJ1-5 TRBV5-8 14 CASNRGGANQPQHF TGTGCCAGCAATCGTGGTGGGGCGAATCAGCCCCAGCATTTT
TRBD1 NA TRBJ2-5 TRBV2 15 CASTPGTGGQETQYF TGTGCCAGCACCCCCGGGACAGGGGGACAAGAGACCCAGTACTTC
NA many TRBJ1-2 TRBV7-2 14 CASSLDQAAYGYTF TGTGCCAGCAGCTTAGACCAGGCAGCCTATGGCTACACCTTC
NA many TRBJ1-4 TRBV19 14 CASTAGNWGEKLFF TGTGCCAGTACCGCAGGGAACTGGGGTGAAAAACTGTTTTTT
NA NA TRBJ2-5 TRBV16 13 CASSQSSDGTQYF TGTGCCAGCAGCCAATCAAGCGACGGGACCCAGTACTTC
NA NA TRBJ2-3 TRBV2 14 CASSETVSTDTQYF TGTGCCAGCAGTGAGACAGTTAGCACAGATACGCAGTATTTT
TRBD1 NA TRBJ1-1 TRBV29-1 14 CSVEGTGGRTEAFF TGCAGCGTTGAGGGGACAGGGGGGAGGACTGAAGCTTTCTTT
TRBD2 many TRBJ2-2 TRBV6-1 14 CASRAGGNTGELFF TGTGCCAGCAGGGCGGGAGGGAACACCGGGGAGCTGTTTTTT
NA many TRBJ2-5 TRBV5-4 14 CASSPPTAQETQYF TGTGCCAGCAGCCCCCCAACAGCCCAAGAGACCCAGTACTTC
TRBD2 NA TRBJ2-7 TRBV11-2 14 CANSFQGGQEEQYF TGTGCCAACAGCTTCCAGGGAGGGCAGGAGGAGCAGTACTTC
NA NA TRBJ2-1 TRBV10-3 15 CAISGGSESNNEQFF TGTGCCATCAGTGGAGGCAGTGAGTCCAACAATGAGCAGTTCTTC
NA NA TRBJ2-5 TRBV25-1 13 CARDVGSGETQYF TGTGCTAGAGATGTCGGGAGTGGGGAGACCCAGTACTTC
TRBD1 many TRBJ2-5 TRBV4-2 15 CASSQGDRGSETQYF TGTGCCAGCAGCCAAGGGGACAGGGGTTCTGAGACCCAGTACTTC
NA many TRBJ2-3 TRBV24-1 19 CATSDRGVGGKGGTDTQYF TGTGCCACCAGTGACCGCGGGGTTGGGGGGAAAGGGGGCACAGATACGCAGTATTTT
NA NA TRBJ1-2 TRBV5-6 14 CASSYDPRSYGYTF TGTGCCAGCAGTTACGACCCCAGAAGCTATGGCTACACCTTC
TRBD1 many TRBJ1-1 TRBV12-3/TRBV12-4 15 CASSPTGLVNTEAFF TGTGCCAGCAGTCCGACAGGGCTGGTGAACACTGAAGCTTTCTTT
TRBD1 NA TRBJ2-7 TRBV5-1 17 CASSVGTGGGIGYEQYF TGCGCCAGCAGCGTTGGGACAGGGGGCGGAATCGGGTACGAGCAGTACTTC
TRBD2 NA TRBJ2-3 TRBV18 17 CASSPGLAGGGADTQYF TGTGCCAGCTCGCCGGGACTAGCGGGAGGAGGTGCAGATACGCAGTATTTT
NA few TRBJ1-1 TRBV5-1 19 CASSVEGKGVGAARSSAFF TGCGCCAGCAGCGTGGAAGGCAAGGGGGTTGGCGCTGCCAGGTCTTCGGCTTTCTTT
TRBD1 NA TRBJ1-2 TRBV2 15 CASSEQGTDNYGYTF TGTGCCAGCAGTGAACAGGGGACAGATAACTATGGCTACACCTTC
NA many TRBJ2-2 TRBV5-5 14 CASSLEGVTGELFF TGTGCCAGCAGCTTGGAAGGGGTTACCGGGGAGCTGTTTTTT
TRBD1 many TRBJ2-7 TRBV5-1 13 CASSFGDRDEQYF TGCGCCAGCAGCTTTGGGGACAGGGACGAGCAGTACTTC
NA NA TRBJ1-6 TRBV24-1 14 CATSESRDNSPLHF TGTGCCACCAGTGAGTCTCGAGATAATTCACCCCTCCACTTT
NA few TRBJ2-4 TRBV30 16 CAWSAGQILAKNIQYF TGTGCCTGGAGTGCCGGACAAATACTAGCCAAAAACATTCAGTACTTC
NA NA TRBJ2-3 TRBV24-1 12 CATSVLGDTQYF TGTGCCACCAGTGTCTTGGGAGATACGCAGTATTTT
TRBD2 few TRBJ2-5 TRBV6-1 18 CASSESGRLAGGTGAQYF TGTGCCAGCAGTGAAAGTGGGAGACTAGCGGGAGGAACTGGGGCCCAGTACTTC
NA few TRBJ2-7 TRBV18 17 CASSPALVTGRSYEQYF TGTGCCAGCTCACCAGCCTTGGTGACAGGGAGGTCCTACGAGCAGTACTTC
NA NA TRBJ2-5 TRBV2 14 CAIVGWGRGETQYF TGTGCCATTGTCGGATGGGGCAGGGGAGAGACCCAGTACTTC
NA once TRBJ2-5 TRBV7-9 14 CAISESPGDQPQYF TGTGCCATCAGTGAGTCTCCAGGGGATCAGCCCCAGTACTTC
NA few TRBJ2-7 TRBV10-3 14 CAINPTGLSYEQYF TGTGCCATCAACCCGACGGGACTCTCCTACGAGCAGTACTTC
NA NA TRBJ1-5 TRBV12-3/TRBV12-4 12 CASSLNAQPQHF TGTGCCAGCAGTTTGAATGCTCAGCCCCAGCATTTT
TRBD1 many TRBJ2-7 TRBV10-3 14 CAISVSDRAYEQYF TGTGCCATCAGTGTTTCGGACAGGGCCTACGAGCAGTACTTC
NA many TRBJ2-3 TRBV19 12 CASSIFPDTQYF TGTGCCAGTAGTATTTTCCCAGATACGCAGTATTTT
TRBD1 many TRBJ1-4 TRBV20-1 14 CSAGRDSQNEKLFF TGCAGTGCGGGACGGGACAGCCAGAATGAAAAACTGTTTTTT
NA many TRBJ1-2 TRBV5-1 17 CASSLVLGRRANYGYTF TGCGCCAGCAGCTTGGTTCTAGGGAGGAGAGCTAACTATGGCTACACCTTC
NA NA TRBJ2-7 TRBV2 12 CASTVNAYEQYF TGTGCCAGCACCGTTAATGCCTACGAGCAGTACTTC
NA NA TRBJ2-7 TRBV10-2 13 CASSDSAAYEQYF TGCGCCAGCAGTGACAGTGCAGCCTACGAGCAGTACTTC
NA many TRBJ2-3 TRBV7-7 14 CASSQAHLTDTQYF TGTGCCAGCAGCCAAGCACACTTAACAGATACGCAGTATTTT
NA NA TRBJ1-1 TRBV2 15 CASSASGDGGTEAFF TGTGCCAGCAGTGCTTCCGGGGACGGCGGCACTGAGGCTTTCTTT
TRBD2 NA TRBJ2-3 TRBV6-5 16 CASSWPPAGGLDTQYF TGTGCCAGCAGTTGGCCCCCAGCGGGGGGATTAGATACGCAGTATTTT
TRBD2 NA TRBJ2-7 TRBV7-7 15 CASSLFVSGRYEQYF TGTGCCAGCAGCTTATTTGTTAGCGGGAGGTACGAGCAGTACTTC
NA NA TRBJ2-7 TRBV10-3 15 CAISSGDGSSYEQYF TGTGCCATCAGCTCGGGGGACGGCAGCTCCTACGAGCAGTACTTC
TRBD1 few TRBJ2-7 TRBV10-3 14 CASKETGASYGQYF TGTGCCAGCAAGGAGACAGGGGCTTCCTACGGGCAGTACTTC
NA NA TRBJ2-5 TRBV5-1 15 CASSFGGGFQETQYF TGCGCCAGCAGCTTTGGTGGGGGGTTTCAAGAGACCCAGTACTTC
NA many TRBJ1-5 TRBV7-8 12 CASSGYNQPQHF TGTGCCAGCAGCGGATACAATCAGCCCCAGCATTTT
NA NA TRBJ2-3 TRBV15 14 CATSRGGGTDTQYF TGTGCCACCAGCAGAGGAGGGGGCACAGATACGCAGTATTTT
NA NA TRBJ2-3 TRBV7-6 14 CASSLFSSTDTQYF TGTGCCAGCAGCTTATTCAGTAGCACAGATACGCAGTATTTT
TRBD2 NA TRBJ2-2 TRBV20-1 18 CSASYPGLAGVSTGELFF TGCAGTGCTAGTTATCCCGGACTAGCGGGAGTTTCCACCGGGGAGCTGTTTTTT
NA NA TRBJ2-7 TRBV20-1 15 CSASGAGVRTYEQYF TGCAGTGCTAGTGGGGCAGGGGTTAGGACCTACGAGCAGTACTTC
TRBD2 NA TRBJ2-5 TRBV10-1 17 CASSESTASGRWETQYF TGCGCCAGCAGTGAGTCGACGGCTAGCGGGAGGTGGGAGACCCAGTACTTC
TRBD2 NA TRBJ2-5 TRBV5-1 16 CASGALAGGESGTQYF TGCGCCAGCGGGGCCTTAGCGGGGGGCGAATCAGGGACCCAGTACTTC
TRBD1 NA TRBJ2-3 TRBV29-1 15 CSVGDRGTPSDTQYF TGCAGCGTTGGAGACAGGGGAACCCCCTCAGATACGCAGTATTTT
TRBD1 NA TRBJ1-5 TRBV7-2 14 CASSLRGQGQPQHF TGTGCCAGCAGCTTAAGGGGACAGGGTCAGCCCCAGCATTTT
NA NA TRBJ1-5 TRBV2 14 CASGKQGENQPQHF TGTGCCAGCGGAAAACAGGGTGAGAATCAGCCCCAGCATTTT
TRBD1 few TRBJ2-7 TRBV10-3 14 CAINGPGQSYEQYF TGTGCCATCAACGGACCGGGACAGTCCTACGAGCAGTACTTC